This TCR beta chain stems from a study of T cell repertoires in ileal Crohn's disease. Background on the study: Less than 40% were active smokers at surgery; median disease duration was almost 8 years. The MI sample came from the proximal margin of the surgical specimen. Roughly 470 nanograms of biopsy DNA per sample underwent TCRB immunosequencing.

Between the trimmed V and J ends, which lost 5 bases and 3 bases, there was a span of 10 bases. The germline V gene encodes CDR1 SEHNR and CDR2 FQNEAQ (reference sequence). CDR3 length equals 13 residues. Whole-study results and caveats: Sorted CD8 T cells held more high-frequency clones than CD4.

Some clones are missing from TCRdb's copy, which holds only in-frame ones; the method was immunoSEQ multiplex PCR. The table shows roughly 3,200 clones, with roughly 66% occurring only once. Time point specified: proximal margin of the surgical specimen (macroscopically non-inflamed). Points on this clone: Its target is not known.

The source is an adult with Crohn's disease. The sequenced sample was ileal tissue. The genes are TRBV7-9 and TRBJ1-1; D perhaps matches TRBD1 (5 bases). DNA of the CDR3: TGTGCCAGCAGCCCGTTGGGGGACACTGAAGCTTTCTTT. Translated, it gives CASSPLGDTEAFF. Supplemented by reference TRBV7-9 and TRBJ1-1, the full variable domain reads DTGVSQNPRHKITKRGQNVTFRCDPISEHNRLYWYRQTLGQGPEFLTYFQNEAQLEKSRLLSDRFSAERPKGSFSTLEIQRTEQGDSAMYLCASSPLGDTEAFFGQGTRLTVV.